The rows below give T cell receptor beta chains drawn from one sample of a study of T-cell memory formation after mild COVID-19. TCRdb re-called the 5' RACE reads with MiXCR, one entry per CDR3 protein. This sample has roughly 80,000 distinct CDR3 sequences, with more than 20% found just once. The sample consisted of PBMCs or a T cell subset sorted from them (not recorded which). These TCRs come from a man younger than 35 who had mild COVID-19 (a few samples of this study predate the infection). Cell type and time point are not known. Each CDR3 is given with its conserved first and last residue. Each record gives: D gene, V gene, clone size, J gene, CDR3 protein, CDR3 DNA. D genes are given only for firm matches. Some rows mark clone size as missing; the rest say once, few, many or name a class of expanded clone.

-	TRBV4-3	-	TRBJ2-3	CASSQEGVGVDTQYF	TGCGCCAGCAGCCAAGAAGGGGTCGGTGTGGATACGCAGTATTTT
-	TRBV4-3	-	TRBJ2-6	CASSPYGVSGANVLTF	TGCGCCAGCAGCCCTTACGGTGTCTCTGGGGCCAACGTCCTGACTTTC
-	TRBV4-3	few	TRBJ1-2	CASSQDSGGADYGYTF	TGCGCCAGCAGCCAAGATTCGGGGGGGGCAGATTATGGCTACACCTTC
-	TRBV28	-	TRBJ1-5	CASSPWTVSNQPQHF	TGTGCCAGCAGTCCTTGGACAGTTAGCAATCAGCCCCAGCATTTT
-	TRBV3-1	-	TRBJ2-1	CASSQAWTAYNEQFF	TGTGCCAGCAGCCAAGCCTGGACAGCATACAATGAGCAGTTCTTC
-	TRBV13	-	TRBJ1-6	CASSLGLGPLHF	TGTGCCAGCAGCTTAGGGCTGGGACCCCTCCACTTT
-	TRBV9	-	TRBJ2-2	CASSPGAGNTGELFF	TGTGCCAGCAGCCCCGGGGCGGGGAACACCGGGGAGCTGTTTTTT
TRBD1	TRBV4-1	few	TRBJ1-5	CASSQGSTDRAAQPQHF	TGCGCCAGCAGCCAAGGGTCTACTGACAGGGCAGCTCAGCCCCAGCATTTT
-	TRBV12-3/TRBV12-4	-	TRBJ2-1	CASTLGGARFF	TGTGCCAGCACCCTAGGGGGGGCGCGGTTCTTC
TRBD2	TRBV9	-	TRBJ2-2	CASSVEGLAGNTGELFF	TGTGCCAGCAGCGTAGAAGGGCTAGCGGGGAACACCGGGGAGCTGTTTTTT
-	TRBV6-5	-	TRBJ1-5	CASSEYAGYSNQPQHF	TGTGCCAGCAGTGAGTATGCTGGGTATAGCAATCAGCCCCAGCATTTT
TRBD2	TRBV9	few	TRBJ2-1	CASSGSGDYNEQFF	TGTGCCAGCAGCGGTAGCGGGGATTACAATGAGCAGTTCTTC
-	TRBV5-1	few	TRBJ2-5	CASSVSAAEETQYF	TGCGCCAGCAGCGTAAGCGCGGCAGAAGAGACCCAGTACTTC
-	TRBV12-3/TRBV12-4	-	TRBJ2-1	CASRGQGSYNEQFF	TGTGCCAGCCGTGGGCAGGGTTCGTACAATGAGCAGTTCTTC
TRBD2	TRBV11-3	-	TRBJ2-2	CASSPSGGNTGELFF	TGTGCCAGCAGCCCCAGCGGGGGCAACACCGGGGAGCTGTTTTTT
TRBD2	TRBV20-1	-	TRBJ2-1	CSARDIAGGRVYNEQFF	TGCAGTGCTAGAGATATCGCGGGGGGGCGTGTCTACAATGAGCAGTTCTTC
-	TRBV7-2	-	TRBJ2-5	CASSLAWLAKETQYF	TGTGCCAGCAGCTTAGCGTGGCTAGCGAAAGAGACCCAGTACTTC
TRBD1	TRBV6-2/TRBV6-3	-	TRBJ2-2	CASSFTGTDTGELFF	TGTGCCAGCAGTTTCACCGGGACAGACACCGGGGAGCTGTTTTTT
-	TRBV29-1	-	TRBJ2-3	CSVVTGMLLDTQYF	TGCAGCGTTGTAACAGGGATGTTATTGGATACGCAGTATTTT
-	TRBV27	few	TRBJ1-1	CASRGGANAGTEAFF	TGTGCCAGCAGGGGAGGGGCGAACGCGGGAACTGAAGCTTTCTTT
-	TRBV12-3/TRBV12-4	-	TRBJ1-2	CASSLDGNYGYTF	TGTGCCAGCAGTTTGGACGGGAACTATGGCTACACCTTC
-	TRBV7-8	-	TRBJ2-1	CASRKDLGGAWSQFF	TGTGCCAGCAGAAAAGACCTCGGGGGCGCGTGGAGCCAGTTCTTC
TRBD1	TRBV6-4	many	TRBJ2-2	CASSDGQGAGELFF	TGTGCCAGCAGTGACGGACAGGGGGCCGGGGAGCTGTTTTTT
-	TRBV5-1	few	TRBJ1-2	CASSVGTTLPNYGYTF	TGCGCCAGCAGCGTCGGGACAACCCTGCCTAACTATGGCTACACCTTC
-	TRBV5-1	-	TRBJ1-1	CASSLGLGLGTEAFF	TGCGCCAGCAGCTTGGGGCTGGGGCTGGGTACTGAAGCTTTCTTT
TRBD1	TRBV6-5	once	TRBJ1-6	CASSQNRGLGNSPLHF	TGTGCCAGCAGTCAAAACAGGGGGCTTGGTAATTCACCCCTCCACTTT
TRBD2	TRBV2	-	TRBJ2-3	CASNPVQRGGGGTDTQYF	TGTGCCAGCAATCCCGTCCAGCGGGGGGGTGGAGGGACAGATACGCAGTATTTT
-	TRBV27	many	TRBJ2-2	CASSQDSPTGELFF	TGTGCCAGCAGTCAGGACAGCCCCACCGGGGAGCTGTTTTTT
TRBD1	TRBV4-2	few	TRBJ2-7	CASSQEWTGTYEQYF	TGTGCCAGCAGCCAAGAGTGGACAGGGACCTACGAGCAGTACTTC
-	TRBV13	few	TRBJ1-1	CASSLGPSEAFF	TGTGCCAGCAGCTTAGGCCCCTCAGAAGCTTTCTTT
TRBD2	TRBV5-4	few	TRBJ2-1	CASSLPTSGHIEQFF	TGTGCCAGCAGCTTACCGACTAGCGGGCACATTGAGCAGTTCTTC
-	TRBV7-3	-	TRBJ2-5	CASSLSGDQETQYF	TGTGCCAGCAGCTTAAGCGGGGACCAAGAGACCCAGTACTTC
-	TRBV7-6	-	TRBJ2-7	CASSSSRGRDEQYF	TGTGCCAGCAGCTCCTCCAGGGGCAGGGACGAGCAGTACTTC
-	TRBV9	-	TRBJ2-5	CASSGGLGWAEETQYF	TGTGCCAGCAGCGGAGGACTCGGGTGGGCTGAAGAGACCCAGTACTTC
TRBD2	TRBV5-5	-	TRBJ2-1	CGSVVGGAGNEQFF	TGTGGTTCGGTAGTCGGGGGGGCCGGCAATGAGCAGTTCTTC
TRBD1	TRBV5-1	few	TRBJ1-1	CASSRDRAEAFF	TGCGCCAGCAGCAGAGACAGGGCTGAAGCTTTCTTT
TRBD2	TRBV7-9	few	TRBJ2-1	CASSINEGLAAYNEQFF	TGTGCCAGCAGCATCAACGAGGGACTAGCGGCCTACAATGAGCAGTTCTTC
TRBD2	TRBV20-1	few	TRBJ2-3	CSARDRTGGGYTDTQYF	TGCAGTGCTAGAGACCGGACTGGCGGGGGGTACACAGATACGCAGTATTTT
TRBD1	TRBV4-1	-	TRBJ2-2	CASSPPRDRGPSWELFF	TGCGCCAGCAGCCCACCCCGGGACAGAGGACCGAGTTGGGAGCTGTTTTTT
-	TRBV20-1	-	TRBJ2-2	CSAKKQNTGEMFF	TGCAGTGCCAAAAAACAGAACACCGGGGAGATGTTTTTT
TRBD2	TRBV4-3	few	TRBJ2-2	CASSQASGAAGELFF	TGCGCCAGCAGCCAAGCAAGCGGGGCCGCCGGGGAGCTGTTTTTT